These 15 T cell receptor beta chains were all obtained from the same sample, sequenced in a study of OX40 agonist ivuxolimab in advanced cancers. Produced via immunoSEQ multiplex PCR; TCRdb's table is partial and in-frame only. The top ten hold roughly 5.2% of the sample, which has 96,000 or so clones, more than 80% seen once. The sequenced sample was CD4+ or CD8+ T cells sorted from blood, obtained in a trial of the OX40 agonist ivuxolimab. The receptor set was obtained from an adult with an advanced solid tumor such as melanoma, head and neck, liver or kidney cancer.

The rearrangement joins TRBV2 to TRBJ2-1, with 7 bases matching TRBD1. Germline CDR1 and CDR2: SNHLY and FYNNEI. V was clipped by 6 bases and J by 3 bases; unmatched bases: 8. This CDR3 has 15 amino acids. The CDR3 here is CASRDTGAVYNEQFF. The CDR3 DNA is TGTGCCAGCAGGGATACAGGGGCGGTCTACAATGAGCAGTTCTTC.

The chain joins TRBV6-1 to TRBJ1-5; D ambiguous. Germline V lookup: CDR1 MNHNS, CDR2 SASEGT. The CDR3 extends over 18 amino acids. Trimming took off 0 bases at V and 4 bases at J, with 19 bases between the two ends. In DNA form, the CDR3 reads TGTGCCAGCAGTGAAGCGGTTTGGAGGGAAGGGTTTAATCAGCCCCAGCATTTT. Its protein product is CASSEAVWREGFNQPQHF.

This chain uses TRBV19 with TRBJ2-3, with D possibly called TRBD1 or TRBD2 (5 bases each). Germline V gene sequence: CDR1 LNHDA, CDR2 SQIVND (reference sequence). This CDR3 comprises 17 residues. Trimming pared 1 base from V and 0 bases from J, leaving 14 bases between. This CDR3 is CASSIGGTETSTDTQYF. In DNA form, the CDR3 reads TGTGCCAGTAGTATAGGAGGGACGGAAACTAGCACAGATACGCAGTATTTT. The full variable domain, completed using reference TRBV19 and TRBJ2-3, is DGGITQSPKYLFRKEGQNVTLSCEQNLNHDAMYWYRQDPGQGLRLIYYSQIVNDFQKGDIAEGYSVSREKKESFPLTVTSAQKNPTAFYLCASSIGGTETSTDTQYFGPGTRLTVL.

This clone was seen once. The chain is built from TRBV19 and TRBJ1-6; D ambiguous. Looked up from germline, CDR1 is LNHDA and CDR2 is SQIVND (reference sequence). This CDR3 is built from 19 residues. Trimming stripped 6 bases from V and 7 bases from J, with 28 bases between. CDR3: CASRHYAEVAAEGNSPLHF. DNA of the CDR3: TGTGCCAGTAGGCACTACGCGGAAGTGGCGGCAGAAGGGAATTCACCCCTCCACTTT.

This clone has only one observation. CDR3 region: CASSRDRGDRDEQFF. Here the CDR3 DNA reads TGCGCCAGCAGCAGGGACAGGGGAGATCGCGATGAGCAGTTCTTC. The chain has TRBV5-1 and TRBJ2-1, with 10 bases matching TRBD1. CDR1 and CDR2 from the germline V gene are SGHRS and YFSETQ. The CDR3 runs 15 residues. J was trimmed by 8 bases and V by 4 bases; bases with no gene match: 9. Full variable domain (rest looked up from reference TRBV5-1 and TRBJ2-1): KAGVTQTPRYLIKTRGQQVTLSCSPISGHRSVSWYQQTPGQGLQFLFEYFSETQRNKGNFPGRFSGRQFSNSRSEMNVSTLELGDSALYLCASSRDRGDRDEQFFGPGTRLTVL.

V usage is TRBV4-3 and J usage is TRBJ1-6; 8 bases line up with TRBD1. With V trimmed by 0 bases and J by 10 bases, 8 bases remained unmatched. The germline gives CDR1 LGHNA, CDR2 YSLEER. The CDR3 totals 16 residues. CDR3 bases: TGCGCCAGCAGCCAAGAATTTGACAGGGGAGGCTCACCCCTCCACTTT. This sequence encodes CASSQEFDRGGSPLHF.

To note about this clone: One end of the junction does not line up with germline, which may come from a read error. The rearrangement uses TRBV7-8 and TRBJ2-7, with D hard to call. Germline CDR1 SGHVS, CDR2 FQNEAQ. The CDR3 covers 11 residues. The CDR3 nucleotides are TGTGCCAGCAGCTTAATGGACGACGAAATCTTC. It specifies CASSLMDDEIF.

V is TRBV7-8 and J is TRBJ2-7, with D possibly being TRBD2 (6 bases). The germline V gene encodes CDR1 SGHVS and CDR2 FQNEAQ. This CDR3 has 13 amino acids. Trimming took 4 bases from V and 5 from J, leaving 12 bases between them. The CDR3: CASSYSGPHEQYF. For the CDR3, the DNA is TGTGCCAGCAGCTACAGCGGGCCCCACGAGCAGTACTTC. The full variable domain, with the rest looked up from reference TRBV7-8 and TRBJ2-7, is GAGVSQSPRYKVAKRGQDVALRCDPISGHVSLFWYQQALGQGPEFLTYFQNEAQLDKSGLPSDRFFAERPEGSVSTLKIQRTQQEDSAVYLCASSYSGPHEQYFGPGTRLTVT.

This chain connects TRBV11-2 to TRBJ2-5, with 10 bases fitting TRBD2. The CDR3 runs to 17 residues. Looked up from germline, CDR1 is SGHAT and CDR2 is FQNNGV. With V trimmed by 0 bases and J by 5 bases, 9 bases remained unmatched. The CDR3 bases are TGTGCCAGCAGCTTAGATAGCCATGCAGCGGGAGGGGAGACCCAGTACTTC. Translated: CASSLDSHAAGGETQYF.

This clone came up a few times. The chain links TRBV7-4 to TRBJ1-2; 9 bases are a match to TRBD1. This CDR3 region has 16 residues. J lost 6 bases, V lost 0 bases, and 8 bases had no gene match. Germline CDR1 and CDR2: SGHVT and SQSDAQ. The CDR3 region has the DNA TGTGCCAGCAGCTTAGCGGTGGGACAGGGTAGGGATGGCTACACCTTC. Protein: CASSLAVGQGRDGYTF. The variable domain in full, completed from reference TRBV7-4 and TRBJ1-2, reads GAGVSQSPRYKVAKRGRDVALRCDSISGHVTLYWYRQTLGQGSEVLTYSQSDAQRDKSGRPSGRFSAERPERSVSTLKIQRTEQGDSAVYLCASSLAVGQGRDGYTFGSGTRLTVV.

V is TRBV2 and J is TRBJ2-1, with D unresolved. V dropped 3 bases and J dropped 2 bases, with 8 bases sitting between them. Germline CDR1 SNHLY, CDR2 FYNNEI. The CDR3 has 14 amino acids. The CDR3 is CASSEVVTYNEQFF. The CDR3 DNA sequence: TGTGCCAGCAGTGAGGTGGTTACCTACAATGAGCAGTTCTTC.

J is TRBJ2-1 and V is TRBV7-3, with TRBD2 matching 7 bases. From germline, CDR1 is SGHTA and CDR2 FQGTGA. CDR3 length: 16 amino acids. V dropped 5 bases and J dropped 8; count of bases not matched to a gene: 15. For the CDR3, the DNA is TGTGCCAGCAGCCGGTTGGGACTACCCCACCCTGATGAGCAGTTCTTC. It encodes CASSRLGLPHPDEQFF.

In regard to this clone: Additional DNA sequences in this sample encode the identical CDR3. The chain links TRBV25-1 to TRBJ1-5; D unclear. The V gene's germline CDR1 is MGHDK and CDR2 SYGVNS. The CDR3 totals 12 residues. V lost 6 bases and J 2 bases, leaving 5 bases between the germline ends. The CDR3 loop is CASRGGNQPQHF. The DNA of the CDR3 is TGTGCCAGCAGGGGCGGCAATCAGCCCCAGCATTTT.

V usage is TRBV21-1 and J usage is TRBJ1-1; TRBD1, the D gene given by the table, was not confirmed from the DNA. TRBV21-1 is shown as a pseudogene. The length of the CDR3 is 15 residues. The CDR3 sequence is CASSLAVQENTEAFF. In DNA form, the CDR3 reads TGTGCCAGCAGCCTGGCGGTACAGGAGAACACTGAAGCTTTCTTT.

The chain links TRBV15 to TRBJ1-3; 9 bases fit TRBD1. Germline V gene lookup returns CDR1 LNHNV and CDR2 YYDKDF (reference sequence). This CDR3 comprises 15 residues. The ends lost 4 bases at V and 2 bases at J; junction bases unmatched: 3. The CDR3 nucleotides are TGTGCCACCAGCACCGGACAGGGGACTGGAAACACCATATATTTT. It is translated as CATSTGQGTGNTIYF.